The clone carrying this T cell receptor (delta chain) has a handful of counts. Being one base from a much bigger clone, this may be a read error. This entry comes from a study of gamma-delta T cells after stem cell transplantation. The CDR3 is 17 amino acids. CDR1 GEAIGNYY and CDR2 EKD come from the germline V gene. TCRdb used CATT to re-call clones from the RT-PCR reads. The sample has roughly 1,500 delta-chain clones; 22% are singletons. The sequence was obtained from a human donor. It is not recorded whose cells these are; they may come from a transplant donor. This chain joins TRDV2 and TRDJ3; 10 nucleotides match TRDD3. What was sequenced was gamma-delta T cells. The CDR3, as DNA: TGTGCCTGTGACAATACTGGGGGATCTTGGGGCACCCGACAGATGTTTTTC. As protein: CACDNTGGSWGTRQMFF.